Listed below are T cell receptor beta chains from one sample, sequenced in a study of molecular identifiers for immune sequencing clone quantification. TCRdb processed the PCR reads anew with MiXCR; each CDR3 protein has one entry. The sample lists 13,000 or so distinct CDR3 sequences; approximately 18% were seen once. Sequencing was done on a sample of naive CD8+ T cells from blood, with Jurkat cell RNA spiked in. Receptors were obtained from a human donor in good health. Some libraries in this study had Jurkat cell RNA spiked in. CDR3s include the opening cysteine and the closing phenylalanine or tryptophan. Each record gives: J gene, D gene, CDR3 length, clone size, V gene, CDR3 DNA, CDR3 protein. D genes are given only for firm matches. Some rows have no size entry. The others give once, few or many, or a class for an expanded clone.

TRBJ2-1	NA	17	many	TRBV11-3	TGTGCCAGCAGCTTACTAGTCCTGAGCGGGTATAACAATGAGCAGTTCTTC	CASSLLVLSGYNNEQFF
TRBJ1-5	NA	15	many	TRBV2	TGTGCCAGCAGGGGGTCGGAGCTAATAGTTCAGCCCCAGCATTTT	CASRGSELIVQPQHF
TRBJ2-5	NA	16	NA	TRBV7-2	TGTGCCAGCAGCATCAGATTGAGGACTGGGGTAGAGACCCAGTACTTC	CASSIRLRTGVETQYF
TRBJ1-2	NA	13	many	TRBV27	TGTGCCAGCAGTTATGGGGCTAACTATGGCTACACCTTC	CASSYGANYGYTF
TRBJ2-3	TRBD2	17	many	TRBV3-1	TGTGCCAGCAGCCAAAGTATTTGGGGGGGTGACACAGATACGCAGTATTTT	CASSQSIWGGDTDTQYF
TRBJ2-3	NA	13	many	TRBV7-6	TGTGCCAGCAGCTTAGATGTCACAGATACGCAGTATTTT	CASSLDVTDTQYF
TRBJ2-2	NA	15	many	TRBV7-9	TGTGCCAGCAGCTTGCTAGCGCCGACAGCCGGGGAGCTGTTTTTT	CASSLLAPTAGELFF
TRBJ2-7	NA	15	many	TRBV7-8	TGTGCCAGCAGCCTACCCATTAGCGGAGCCTACGAGCAGTACTTC	CASSLPISGAYEQYF
TRBJ2-7	TRBD2	18	NA	TRBV20-1	TGCAGTGCTAGTTCCGCCAGGGGGCCACTAGCGGGAGTCTACGAGCAGTACTTC	CSASSARGPLAGVYEQYF
TRBJ2-1	NA	14	many	TRBV7-9	TGTGCCAGCAGCTTAGTGGCCATTTGGGATGAGCAGTTCTTC	CASSLVAIWDEQFF
TRBJ2-7	NA	14	many	TRBV7-9	TGTGCCAGCAGCTTATTAGGCGGGATCTACGAGCAGTACTTC	CASSLLGGIYEQYF
TRBJ2-1	NA	11	many	TRBV12-3/TRBV12-4	TGTGCCAGTTGGGGCGGGTATGAGCAGTTCTTC	CASWGGYEQFF
TRBJ1-1	NA	14	once	TRBV28	TGTGCCAGCAGGCCATCAAACCTGAACACTGAAGCTTTCTTT	CASRPSNLNTEAFF
TRBJ2-3	NA	14	medium-sized	TRBV24-1	TGTGCCACCAGTGATACTTTCGGGACCGATACGCAGTATTTT	CATSDTFGTDTQYF
TRBJ2-3	TRBD2	16	many	TRBV18	TGTGCCAGCTCACCTCCCCTAGCGGGAGTAGCGAATACGCAGTATTTT	CASSPPLAGVANTQYF
TRBJ2-3	TRBD2	19	few	TRBV5-1	TGCGCCAGCAGCTTACGGGGGGGGCTCGACAAAACCCTCTCAGATACGCAGTATTTT	CASSLRGGLDKTLSDTQYF
TRBJ2-1	TRBD1	15	medium-sized	TRBV4-1	TGCGCCAGCAGCCAGTACAGGGGGTCGATCGATGAGCAGTTCTTC	CASSQYRGSIDEQFF
TRBJ2-1	TRBD2	18	many	TRBV20-1	TGCAGTGCCCCCCCCAGGCTAGCGGGAGGCACCACTTACAATGAGCAGTTCTTC	CSAPPRLAGGTTYNEQFF
TRBJ1-3	TRBD1	16	many	TRBV4-1	TGCGCCAGCAGCCAAAGACTGGGACAGCAGTTAGACACCATATATTTT	CASSQRLGQQLDTIYF
TRBJ2-7	NA	13	NA	TRBV29-1	TGCAGCGTTGAAGGCAGGGACCCCTACGAGCAGTACTTC	CSVEGRDPYEQYF
TRBJ2-1	TRBD2	14	few	TRBV6-5	TGTGCCAGCAGTTACCTAGGACTAGCGGGAATCCTGCTCTTC	CASSYLGLAGILLF
TRBJ2-3	TRBD1	18	NA	TRBV11-3	TGTGCCAGCAGCTCCTGGGACAGGCGATCAATCAGCACAGATACGCAGTGTTTT	CASSSWDRRSISTDTQCF
TRBJ2-1	TRBD2	15	few	TRBV6-6	TGTGCCAGCAGGGCCGGGACTAGCGGCGTATATGAGCAGTTCTTC	CASRAGTSGVYEQFF
TRBJ2-4	NA	14	medium-sized	TRBV7-8	TGTGCCAGCAGCTTAGCTGGGGGCCTAGACATTCAGTACTTC	CASSLAGGLDIQYF
TRBJ2-7	NA	15	many	TRBV27	TGTGCCAGCCACCCGATGGGGAGCTCATCCTACGAGCAGTACTTC	CASHPMGSSSYEQYF
TRBJ2-3	NA	14	medium-sized	TRBV27	TGTGCCAGCAGTTCCTACGCAACCACAGATACGCAGTATTTT	CASSSYATTDTQYF
TRBJ2-1	NA	15	medium-sized	TRBV11-2	TGTGCCAGCAGCTTTTTTACTGGCTCCTACAATGAGCAGTTCTTC	CASSFFTGSYNEQFF
TRBJ1-5	TRBD1	15	many	TRBV28	TGTGCCAGCAGGAGGCAGGGGGTGAGCAATCAGCCCCAGCATTTT	CASRRQGVSNQPQHF
TRBJ2-7	TRBD2	14	many	TRBV11-2	TGTGCCAGCAGCTTAGAGTGGCTAGCGGACGAGCAGTACTTC	CASSLEWLADEQYF
TRBJ1-5	NA	18	many	TRBV6-2/TRBV6-3	TGTGCCAGCAGTTACTCGATCCCCCCCCGAGAAAGCAATCAGCCCCAGCATTTT	CASSYSIPPRESNQPQHF
TRBJ2-7	NA	13	many	TRBV5-5	TGTGCCAGCAGCTTGGAGGGGCCGGGGGAGCAGTACTTC	CASSLEGPGEQYF
TRBJ2-7	NA	13	few	TRBV30	TGTGCCTGGAAAGTGGGACACAACTACGAGCAGTACTTC	CAWKVGHNYEQYF
TRBJ2-7	TRBD2	16	few	TRBV29-1	TGCAGCGTTGAAGCTCGTCTAGCGGGGACAACCTACGAGCAGTACTTC	CSVEARLAGTTYEQYF
TRBJ1-1	NA	16	few	TRBV23-1	TGCGCCAGCACCCGACCCAGTATGGGGGTGAACACTGAAGCTTTCTTT	CASTRPSMGVNTEAFF
TRBJ1-1	NA	15	medium-sized	TRBV27	TGTGCCAGCAGTACGCAGGGGTCGGCGAACACTGAAGCTTTCTTT	CASSTQGSANTEAFF
TRBJ2-1	NA	16	NA	TRBV29-1	TGCAGCGTTGAAGATCTTCGGGGGAGGCCCAGGGGGGAGCAGTTCTTC	CSVEDLRGRPRGEQFF
TRBJ2-7	TRBD2	16	many	TRBV7-9	TGTGCCAGCAGCTTAGATTCAGGACTAGCGACCTACGAGCAGTACTTC	CASSLDSGLATYEQYF
TRBJ2-5	TRBD1	18	medium-sized	TRBV13	TGTGCCAGCAGCTTGGAAAGGTACAGGGGCCCGTACCAAGAGACCCAGTACTTC	CASSLERYRGPYQETQYF
TRBJ1-5	NA	14	medium-sized	TRBV30	TGTGCCTGGAGTTTAGGGGCTAGTAATCAGCCCCAGCATTTT	CAWSLGASNQPQHF
TRBJ1-1	NA	12	many	TRBV28	TGTGCCAGCAGACTAGCAAACACTGAAGCTTTCTTT	CASRLANTEAFF
TRBJ2-7	NA	15	medium-sized	TRBV29-1	TGCAGCGTTGAAGATCAGGATCCCGGGTCCTACGAGCAGTACTTC	CSVEDQDPGSYEQYF
TRBJ2-7	TRBD2	15	NA	TRBV4-1	TGCGCCAGCAGCCCACTAGCGGGAGTTTACTACGAGCAGTACTTC	CASSPLAGVYYEQYF
TRBJ2-7	NA	11	many	TRBV24-1	TGTGCCACCAGTGTGGGGTACGAGCAGTACTTC	CATSVGYEQYF
TRBJ2-7	NA	16	NA	TRBV4-2	TGTGCCAGCAGCCAAGGAGACGACAGTAGCTCCTACGAGCAGTACTTC	CASSQGDDSSSYEQYF
TRBJ2-3	TRBD2	15	few	TRBV20-1	TGCGGTGCTAGAGCTCTAGCGGGAGACGGAGGTACGCAGTATTTT	CGARALAGDGGTQYF
TRBJ2-7	NA	13	NA	TRBV29-1	TGCAGCGTTGCCGACACCAATTGCTACGAGCAGTACTTC	CSVADTNCYEQYF
TRBJ2-7	NA	15	medium-sized	TRBV20-1	TGCAGTGCTAGAGGAGGGCCCGGGACCGTCTGGGAGCAGTACTTC	CSARGGPGTVWEQYF
TRBJ2-1	NA	11	NA	TRBV12-3/TRBV12-4	TGTGCCAGCAGTTTGCCCAGCGAGCAGTTCTTC	CASSLPSEQFF
TRBJ2-1	TRBD2	15	NA	TRBV24-1	TGTGCCACCAGTGATGGACTAGCGGCAGACAATGAGCAGTTCTTC	CATSDGLAADNEQFF
TRBJ2-5	NA	12	many	TRBV5-6	TGTGCCAGCAGCTTAGGGGCAGAGACCCAGTACTTC	CASSLGAETQYF
TRBJ2-7	NA	15	medium-sized	TRBV10-3	TGTGCCATCAGATTTTACGAGGGGAGCTCCTACGAGCAGTACTTC	CAIRFYEGSSYEQYF
TRBJ2-6	NA	15	many	TRBV12-3/TRBV12-4	TGTGCCAGCAGCCCCCCTATCTCTGGGGCCAACGTCCTGACTTTC	CASSPPISGANVLTF
TRBJ2-7	NA	12	medium-sized	TRBV4-1	TGCGCCAGCAGTTCACAGGGCTACGAGCAGTACTTC	CASSSQGYEQYF
TRBJ2-1	TRBD2	17	many	TRBV7-9	TGTGCCAGCAGCCTCCCCCCCCGGCGGGGGGACTACAATGAGCAGTTCTTC	CASSLPPRRGDYNEQFF
TRBJ2-2	NA	17	few	TRBV27	TGTGCCAGCAGTTCCGATTTTTTAGCGTTCAACACCGGGGAGCTGTTTTTT	CASSSDFLAFNTGELFF